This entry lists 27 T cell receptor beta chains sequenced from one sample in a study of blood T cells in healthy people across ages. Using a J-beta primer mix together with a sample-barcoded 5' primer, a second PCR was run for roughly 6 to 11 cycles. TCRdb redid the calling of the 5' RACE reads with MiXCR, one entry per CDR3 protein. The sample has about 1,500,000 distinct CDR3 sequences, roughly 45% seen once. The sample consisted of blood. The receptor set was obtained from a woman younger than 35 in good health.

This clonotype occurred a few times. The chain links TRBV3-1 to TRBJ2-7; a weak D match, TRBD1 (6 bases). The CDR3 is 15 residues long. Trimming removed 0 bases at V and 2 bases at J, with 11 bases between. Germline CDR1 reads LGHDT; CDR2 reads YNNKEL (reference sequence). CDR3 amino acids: CASSQDSDRTYEQYF. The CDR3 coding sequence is TGTGCCAGCAGCCAAGATAGTGACAGGACCTACGAGCAGTACTTC.

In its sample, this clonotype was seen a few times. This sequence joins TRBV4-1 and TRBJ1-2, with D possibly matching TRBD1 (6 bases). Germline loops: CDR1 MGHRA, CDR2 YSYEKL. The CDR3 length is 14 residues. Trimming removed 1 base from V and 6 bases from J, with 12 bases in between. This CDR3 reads CASSQVQTGHGYTF. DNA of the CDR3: TGCGCCAGCAGCCAAGTTCAAACAGGGCATGGCTACACCTTC.

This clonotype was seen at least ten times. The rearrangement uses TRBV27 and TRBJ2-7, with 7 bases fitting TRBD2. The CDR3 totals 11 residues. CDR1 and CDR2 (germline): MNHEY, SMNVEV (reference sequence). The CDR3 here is CAVGGSYEQYF. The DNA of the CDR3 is TGTGCTGTGGGGGGGTCCTACGAGCAGTACTTC.

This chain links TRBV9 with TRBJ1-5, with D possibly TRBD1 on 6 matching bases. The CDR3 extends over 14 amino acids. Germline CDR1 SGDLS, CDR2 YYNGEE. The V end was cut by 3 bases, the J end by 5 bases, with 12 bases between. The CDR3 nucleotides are TGTGCCAGCAGCGGGGGGGACATCGATCAGCCCCAGCATTTT. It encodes CASSGGDIDQPQHF.

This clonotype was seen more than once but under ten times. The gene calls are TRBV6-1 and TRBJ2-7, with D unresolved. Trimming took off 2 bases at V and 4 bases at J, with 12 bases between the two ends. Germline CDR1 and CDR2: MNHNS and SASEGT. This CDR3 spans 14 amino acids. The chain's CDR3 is CASSERSQIYEQYF. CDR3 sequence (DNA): TGTGCCAGCAGTGAACGATCCCAGATTTACGAGCAGTACTTC.

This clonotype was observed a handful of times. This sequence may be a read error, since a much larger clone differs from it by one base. CDR3 coding DNA: TGTGCCAGCAACCTAGCGGGGGGCACAGATACGCAGTATTTT. This codes for CASNLAGGTDTQYF. This chain links TRBV7-2 with TRBJ2-3; 10 bases align to TRBD2. Germline-derived CDR1 and CDR2 are SGHTA and FQGNSA. J lost 1 base, V lost 7 bases, and 2 bases had no gene match. The CDR3 is 14 amino acids.

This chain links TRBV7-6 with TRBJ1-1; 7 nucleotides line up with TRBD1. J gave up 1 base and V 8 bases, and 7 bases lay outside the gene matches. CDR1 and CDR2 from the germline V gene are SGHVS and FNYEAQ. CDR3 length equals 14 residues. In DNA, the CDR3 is TGTGCCAGCCGAATAGGGACAGAGAACACTGAAGCTTTCTTT. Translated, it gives CASRIGTENTEAFF.

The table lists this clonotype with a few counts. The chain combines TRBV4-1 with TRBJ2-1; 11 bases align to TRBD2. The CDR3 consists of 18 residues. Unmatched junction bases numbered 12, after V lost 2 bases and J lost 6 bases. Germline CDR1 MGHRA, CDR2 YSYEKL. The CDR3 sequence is CASSQQKHTSGGLNEQFF. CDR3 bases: TGCGCCAGCAGCCAACAAAAACACACTAGCGGGGGACTCAATGAGCAGTTCTTC.

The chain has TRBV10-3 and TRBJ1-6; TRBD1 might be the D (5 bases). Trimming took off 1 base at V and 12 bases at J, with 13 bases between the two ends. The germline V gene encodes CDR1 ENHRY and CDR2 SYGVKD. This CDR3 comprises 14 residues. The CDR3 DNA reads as TGTGCCATCAGTGAGTGGGGCTATGACAGACCCCTCCACTTT. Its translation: CAISEWGYDRPLHF.

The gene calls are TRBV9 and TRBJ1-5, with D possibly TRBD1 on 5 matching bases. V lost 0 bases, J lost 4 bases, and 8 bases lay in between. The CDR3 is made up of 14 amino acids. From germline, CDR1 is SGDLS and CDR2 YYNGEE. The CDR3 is CASSVGGVNQPQHF. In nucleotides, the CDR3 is TGTGCCAGCAGCGTAGGGGGGGTGAATCAGCCCCAGCATTTT.

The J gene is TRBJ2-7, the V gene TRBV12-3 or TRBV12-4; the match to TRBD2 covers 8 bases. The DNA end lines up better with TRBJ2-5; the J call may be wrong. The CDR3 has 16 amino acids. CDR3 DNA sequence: TGTGCCAGCAGTTTAGGAGGAGGGCTAGCGGGAGAGACCCAGTACTTC. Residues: CASSLGGGLAGETQYF.

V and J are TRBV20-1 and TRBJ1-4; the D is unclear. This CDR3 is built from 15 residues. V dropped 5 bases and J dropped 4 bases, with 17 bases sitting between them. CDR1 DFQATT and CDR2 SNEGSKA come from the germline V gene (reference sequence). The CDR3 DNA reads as TGCAGTGCTGGAGCCGCGACCGCCTATAATGAAAAACTGTTTTTT. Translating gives CSAGAATAYNEKLFF.

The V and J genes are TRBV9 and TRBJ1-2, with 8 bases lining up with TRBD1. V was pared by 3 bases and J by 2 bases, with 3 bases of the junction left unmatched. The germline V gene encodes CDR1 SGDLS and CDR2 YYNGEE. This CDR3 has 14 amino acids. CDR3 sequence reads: CASSGWTGNYGYTF. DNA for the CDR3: TGTGCCAGCAGCGGCTGGACAGGGAACTATGGCTACACCTTC.

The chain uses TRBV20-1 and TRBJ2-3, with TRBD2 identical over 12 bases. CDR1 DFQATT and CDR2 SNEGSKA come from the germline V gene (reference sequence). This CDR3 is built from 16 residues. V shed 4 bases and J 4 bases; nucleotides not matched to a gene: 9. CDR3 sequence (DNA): TGCAGTGCTATCGACCCTAGCGGGGGGGCCGCAGATACGCAGTATTTT. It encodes CSAIDPSGGAADTQYF.

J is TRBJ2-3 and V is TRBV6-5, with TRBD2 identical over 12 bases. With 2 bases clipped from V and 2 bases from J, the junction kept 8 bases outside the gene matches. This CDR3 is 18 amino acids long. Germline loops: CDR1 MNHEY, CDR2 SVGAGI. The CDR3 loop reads CASSYKASGGGFTDTQYF. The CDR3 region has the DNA TGTGCCAGCAGTTACAAGGCTAGCGGGGGGGGCTTCACAGATACGCAGTATTTT.

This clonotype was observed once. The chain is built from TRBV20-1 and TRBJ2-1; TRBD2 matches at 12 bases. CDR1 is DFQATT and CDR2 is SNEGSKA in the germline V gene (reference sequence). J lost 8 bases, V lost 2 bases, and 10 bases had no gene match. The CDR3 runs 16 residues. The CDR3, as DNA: TGCAGTGCTAGACCGCCATCTAGCGGGGGGGCGGATGAGCAGTTCTTC. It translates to CSARPPSSGGADEQFF.

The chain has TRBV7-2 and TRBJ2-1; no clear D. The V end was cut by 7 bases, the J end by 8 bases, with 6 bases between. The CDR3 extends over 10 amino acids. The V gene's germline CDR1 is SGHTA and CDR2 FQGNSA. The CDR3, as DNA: TGTGCCAGCATGGCCTATGAGCAGTTCTTC. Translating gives CASMAYEQFF.

Here the CDR3 reads CSTPGQAYNEQFF. DNA of the CDR3: TGCAGTACTCCGGGACAGGCCTACAATGAGCAGTTCTTC. The chain employs TRBV20-1 and TRBJ2-1; 8 bases map to TRBD1. The germline CDR1 and CDR2 sequences are DFQATT and SNEGSKA (reference sequence). With 8 bases clipped from V and 2 bases from J, the junction kept 5 bases outside the gene matches. The CDR3 has 13 residues.

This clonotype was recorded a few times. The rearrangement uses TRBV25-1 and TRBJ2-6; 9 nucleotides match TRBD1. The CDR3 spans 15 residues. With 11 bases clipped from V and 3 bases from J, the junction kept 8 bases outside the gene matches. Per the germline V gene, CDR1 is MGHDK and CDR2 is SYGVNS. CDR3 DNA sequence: TGTGCCTGGGACAGGGATAATCATGGGGCCAACGTCCTGACTTTC. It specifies CAWDRDNHGANVLTF.

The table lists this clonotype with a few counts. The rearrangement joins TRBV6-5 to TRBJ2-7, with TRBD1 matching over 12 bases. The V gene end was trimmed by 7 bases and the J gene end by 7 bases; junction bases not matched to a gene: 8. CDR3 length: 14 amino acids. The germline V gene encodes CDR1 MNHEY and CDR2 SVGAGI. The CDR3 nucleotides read TGTGCCAGCATGCGGGGACAGGGGGCTGGGGAGCAGTACTTC. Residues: CASMRGQGAGEQYF.

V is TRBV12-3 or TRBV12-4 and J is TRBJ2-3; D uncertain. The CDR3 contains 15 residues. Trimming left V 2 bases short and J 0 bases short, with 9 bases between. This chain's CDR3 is CASSLILSSTDTQYF. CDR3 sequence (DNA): TGTGCCAGCAGTTTAATCCTTTCTAGCACAGATACGCAGTATTTT.

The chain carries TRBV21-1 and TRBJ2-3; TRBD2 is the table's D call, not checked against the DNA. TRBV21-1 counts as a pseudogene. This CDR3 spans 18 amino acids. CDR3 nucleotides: TGTGCCAGCAGCAAAGGGCTAGCGGGAGGGCGGTGCACAGATACGCAGTATTTT. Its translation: CASSKGLAGGRCTDTQYF.

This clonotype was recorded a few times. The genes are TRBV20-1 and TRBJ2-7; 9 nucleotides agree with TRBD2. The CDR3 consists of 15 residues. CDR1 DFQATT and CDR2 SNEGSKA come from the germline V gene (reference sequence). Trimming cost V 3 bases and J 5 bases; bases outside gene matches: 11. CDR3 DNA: TGCAGTGCTAGGCGGGGGAGCGGGAGGACGAACGAGCAGTACTTC. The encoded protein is CSARRGSGRTNEQYF.

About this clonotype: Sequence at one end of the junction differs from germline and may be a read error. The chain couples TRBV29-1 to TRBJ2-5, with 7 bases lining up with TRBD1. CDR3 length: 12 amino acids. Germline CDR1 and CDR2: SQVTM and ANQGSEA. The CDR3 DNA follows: TGCGGCGTCTGGGACAGCGGAGAGACCCAGTACTTC. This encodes CGVWDSGETQYF.

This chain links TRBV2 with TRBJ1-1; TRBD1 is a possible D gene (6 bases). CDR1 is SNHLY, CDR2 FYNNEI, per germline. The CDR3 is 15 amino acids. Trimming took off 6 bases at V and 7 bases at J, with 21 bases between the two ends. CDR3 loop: CASRGWDTGSREAFF. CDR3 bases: TGTGCCAGCAGGGGCTGGGACACCGGGTCCCGTGAAGCTTTCTTT.

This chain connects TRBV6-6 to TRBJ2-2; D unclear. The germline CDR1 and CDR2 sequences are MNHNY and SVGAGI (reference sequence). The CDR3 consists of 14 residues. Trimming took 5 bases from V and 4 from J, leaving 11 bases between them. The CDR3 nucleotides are TGTGCCAGCAGTCCCGACTCCTCCACCGGGGAGCTGTTTTTT. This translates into CASSPDSSTGELFF.

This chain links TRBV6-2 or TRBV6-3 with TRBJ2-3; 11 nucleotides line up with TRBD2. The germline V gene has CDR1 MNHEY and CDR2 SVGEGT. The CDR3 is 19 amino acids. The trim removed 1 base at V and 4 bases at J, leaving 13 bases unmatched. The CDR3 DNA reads TGTGCCAGCAGTTACTGGACAAGCCCGACTAGCGGGACAGCAGATACGCAGTATTTT. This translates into CASSYWTSPTSGTADTQYF.